A selection of T cell receptor beta chains follows, all from one sample in a study of regulatory dendritic cells for organ transplantation. No antigen is known for these receptors. Clones were sequenced by immunoSEQ multiplex PCR, and TCRdb holds only the in-frame ones, with some missing. The profile covers about 18,000 clones, with around 79% appearing a single time and 3% to 4% taken by the ten largest. The sample was memory CD4+ T cells from blood cultured with regulatory dendritic cells. The receptors derive from a human donor in good health. Both conserved end residues are part of each CDR3. Fields, in order: clone size, CDR3 length, D gene, J gene, V gene, CDR3 DNA, CDR3 protein. A D gene is named only where the DNA matches it firmly. Clone size appears in some rows only: once, few, many, or a class for an expanded clone.

abundance: .
len: 16
d_gene: TRBD2
j_gene: TRBJ2-1
v_gene: TRBV28
CDR3nt: TGTGCCAGCAGTGGCCACCCAGCGGGAGTGGACAATGAGCAGTTCTTC
CDR3aa: CASSGHPAGVDNEQFF

abundance: .
len: 14
d_gene: .
j_gene: TRBJ1-1
v_gene: TRBV7-2
CDR3nt: TGTGCCAGCAGCTTAGCGCAGGCGAACACTGAAGCTTTCTTT
CDR3aa: CASSLAQANTEAFF

abundance: .
len: 15
d_gene: TRBD1
j_gene: TRBJ2-5
v_gene: TRBV6-5
CDR3nt: TGTGCCAGCAGTTATCAAGGACAGGGACAAGAGACCCAGTACTTC
CDR3aa: CASSYQGQGQETQYF

abundance: few
len: 13
d_gene: .
j_gene: TRBJ2-7
v_gene: TRBV2
CDR3nt: TGTGCCAGCAGAGGGTGGGGTGGGAGCGAGCAGTACTTC
CDR3aa: CASRGWGGSEQYF

abundance: .
len: 12
d_gene: .
j_gene: TRBJ2-5
v_gene: TRBV25-1
CDR3nt: TGTGCCAGCAGTGAAGCGCAAGAGACCCAGTACTTC
CDR3aa: CASSEAQETQYF

abundance: .
len: 15
d_gene: .
j_gene: TRBJ2-5
v_gene: TRBV5-1
CDR3nt: TGCGCCAGCAGCCTGTCCTCTAGCGCTCAAGAGACCCAGTACTTC
CDR3aa: CASSLSSSAQETQYF

abundance: .
len: 15
d_gene: TRBD2
j_gene: TRBJ2-1
v_gene: TRBV6-4
CDR3nt: TGTGCCAGCAGTGACTCTAGCGGGGGGGCCAATGAGCAGTTCTTC
CDR3aa: CASSDSSGGANEQFF

abundance: .
len: 17
d_gene: TRBD2
j_gene: TRBJ2-1
v_gene: TRBV14
CDR3nt: TGTGCCAGCAGCCAAGAAGTTTGGACTAGCGACCACAATGAGCAGTTCTTC
CDR3aa: CASSQEVWTSDHNEQFF

abundance: .
len: 17
d_gene: .
j_gene: TRBJ2-7
v_gene: TRBV21-1
CDR3nt: TGTGCCAGCAGCAAAGGGTCGGCCAGGGGGTGCTCCTACGAGCAGTACTTC
CDR3aa: CASSKGSARGCSYEQYF

abundance: few
len: 15
d_gene: .
j_gene: TRBJ1-2
v_gene: TRBV4-3
CDR3nt: TGCGCCAGCAGCCTAGGGACAAGAGGTACCTATGGCTACACCTTC
CDR3aa: CASSLGTRGTYGYTF

abundance: .
len: 15
d_gene: .
j_gene: TRBJ2-5
v_gene: TRBV4-1
CDR3nt: TGCGCCAGCAGCCAATCGACTACCTTCCAAGAGACCCAGTACTTC
CDR3aa: CASSQSTTFQETQYF

abundance: .
len: 15
d_gene: TRBD1
j_gene: TRBJ2-1
v_gene: TRBV10-1
CDR3nt: TGCGCCAGCAGTGAGTCAAGGACAGGGGTAAATGAGCAGTTCTTC
CDR3aa: CASSESRTGVNEQFF

abundance: .
len: 11
d_gene: .
j_gene: TRBJ2-7
v_gene: TRBV11-1
CDR3nt: TGTGCCAGCAGCTTCGGACAGGAGCAGTACTTC
CDR3aa: CASSFGQEQYF

abundance: .
len: 19
d_gene: .
j_gene: TRBJ1-3
v_gene: TRBV4-2
CDR3nt: TGTGCCAGCAGCCAAGATCGGCAGGGTGGGTACTCCGCTGGAAACACCATATATTTT
CDR3aa: CASSQDRQGGYSAGNTIYF

abundance: .
len: 12
d_gene: .
j_gene: TRBJ1-1
v_gene: TRBV2
CDR3nt: TGTGCCAGCAGTGAATCGGGGATAGAAGCTTTCTTT
CDR3aa: CASSESGIEAFF

abundance: .
len: 12
d_gene: TRBD1
j_gene: TRBJ2-7
v_gene: TRBV10-1
CDR3nt: TGCGCCAATACCAGGGGGCGTTACGAGCAGTACTTC
CDR3aa: CANTRGRYEQYF

abundance: few
len: 11
d_gene: .
j_gene: TRBJ1-2
v_gene: TRBV20-1
CDR3nt: TGCACCTTAGGGGGGAACTATGGCTACACCTTC
CDR3aa: CTLGGNYGYTF

abundance: .
len: 14
d_gene: TRBD1
j_gene: TRBJ2-7
v_gene: TRBV7-2
CDR3nt: TGTGCCAGCAACAGGGACAGGGGGACCTACGAGCAGTACTTC
CDR3aa: CASNRDRGTYEQYF

abundance: few
len: 15
d_gene: TRBD1
j_gene: TRBJ2-7
v_gene: TRBV25-1
CDR3nt: TGTGCCAGCAGTGAGGGGAACAGGGGTAAATACGAGCAGTACTTC
CDR3aa: CASSEGNRGKYEQYF

abundance: .
len: 15
d_gene: .
j_gene: TRBJ2-7
v_gene: TRBV5-6
CDR3nt: TGTGCCAGCAGCGGGGGGACTGCGAGCTCCTACGAGCAGTACTTC
CDR3aa: CASSGGTASSYEQYF

abundance: once
len: 15
d_gene: TRBD2
j_gene: TRBJ2-1
v_gene: TRBV7-9
CDR3nt: TGTGCCAGCAGCTTGTGGACTAGCGGGAGCGGTGAGCAGTTCTTC
CDR3aa: CASSLWTSGSGEQFF

abundance: few
len: 13
d_gene: .
j_gene: TRBJ1-2
v_gene: TRBV11-2
CDR3nt: TGTGCCAGCAGCTTACGGGCACTTCATGGCTACACCTTC
CDR3aa: CASSLRALHGYTF

abundance: .
len: 16
d_gene: .
j_gene: TRBJ1-5
v_gene: TRBV7-8
CDR3nt: TGTGCCAGCAGCTTAAATGCTGACAGGCGAAATCAGCCCCAGCATTTT
CDR3aa: CASSLNADRRNQPQHF

abundance: .
len: 14
d_gene: TRBD1
j_gene: TRBJ2-7
v_gene: TRBV5-8
CDR3nt: TGTGCCAGCTTCTCCGGGACAGGGGGCCTGGTGCAGTACTTC
CDR3aa: CASFSGTGGLVQYF

abundance: .
len: 13
d_gene: .
j_gene: TRBJ1-2
v_gene: TRBV30
CDR3nt: TGTGCCTGGAGAGAACTGCCTAACTATGGCTACACCTTC
CDR3aa: CAWRELPNYGYTF

abundance: .
len: 13
d_gene: .
j_gene: TRBJ1-6
v_gene: TRBV10-3
CDR3nt: TGTGCCATCAGTGGGGACCCTAATTCACCCCTCCACTTT
CDR3aa: CAISGDPNSPLHF

abundance: .
len: 13
d_gene: TRBD2
j_gene: TRBJ2-7
v_gene: TRBV11-1
CDR3nt: TGTGCCAGCAGCTTCGGGGAGGGGCTCGAGCAGTACTTC
CDR3aa: CASSFGEGLEQYF

abundance: few
len: 14
d_gene: TRBD1
j_gene: TRBJ1-2
v_gene: TRBV7-2
CDR3nt: TGTGCCAGCAGCTTGAATACAGGGGAGCTTGGCTACACCTTC
CDR3aa: CASSLNTGELGYTF

abundance: .
len: 14
d_gene: .
j_gene: TRBJ2-7
v_gene: TRBV28
CDR3nt: TGTGCCACCATTCTTAACAGTGGAAGCTACGAGCAGTACTTC
CDR3aa: CATILNSGSYEQYF

abundance: .
len: 14
d_gene: .
j_gene: TRBJ2-1
v_gene: TRBV7-4
CDR3nt: TGTGCCAGCAGCTTACGGTCAGCCTACAATGAGCAGTTCTTC
CDR3aa: CASSLRSAYNEQFF

abundance: .
len: 17
d_gene: .
j_gene: TRBJ1-3
v_gene: TRBV4-3
CDR3nt: TGCGCCAGCAGCCAAGTCCCGGGCTTAAGCTCTGGAAACACCATATATTTT
CDR3aa: CASSQVPGLSSGNTIYF

abundance: .
len: 15
d_gene: .
j_gene: TRBJ2-1
v_gene: TRBV9
CDR3nt: TGTGCCAGCAGCGCGGGGTCCAGCTCCTACAATGAGCAGTTCTTC
CDR3aa: CASSAGSSSYNEQFF

abundance: medium-sized
len: 14
d_gene: .
j_gene: TRBJ1-2
v_gene: TRBV2
CDR3nt: TGTGCCAGCTCCGAAAGGGAACTGAACTATGGCTACACCTTC
CDR3aa: CASSERELNYGYTF

abundance: .
len: 10
d_gene: .
j_gene: TRBJ2-5
v_gene: TRBV6-6
CDR3nt: TGTGCCAGCGGGTTGGAGACCCAGTACTTC
CDR3aa: CASGLETQYF

abundance: few
len: 14
d_gene: TRBD2
j_gene: TRBJ2-2
v_gene: TRBV27
CDR3nt: TGTGCCAGCAGTTCGGTTGGGACTAGCGGGGAGCTGTTTTTT
CDR3aa: CASSSVGTSGELFF

abundance: few
len: 13
d_gene: TRBD1
j_gene: TRBJ1-5
v_gene: TRBV18
CDR3nt: TGTGCCAGCTCAGAGGGGGCTTATCAGCCCCAGCATTTT
CDR3aa: CASSEGAYQPQHF

abundance: .
len: 14
d_gene: .
j_gene: TRBJ2-3
v_gene: TRBV7-3
CDR3nt: TGTGCCAGCAGCTTAAGGACGGGGGAGGATACGCAGTATTTT
CDR3aa: CASSLRTGEDTQYF

abundance: once
len: 13
d_gene: .
j_gene: TRBJ2-7
v_gene: TRBV10-3
CDR3nt: TGTGCCATCAGTGCGAGTCTGGGCTACGAGCAGTACTTC
CDR3aa: CAISASLGYEQYF

abundance: medium-sized
len: 13
d_gene: .
j_gene: TRBJ1-2
v_gene: TRBV14
CDR3nt: TGTGCCAGCAGCCATAGCAGGGGTAATGGCTACACCTTC
CDR3aa: CASSHSRGNGYTF

abundance: once
len: 13
d_gene: .
j_gene: TRBJ1-1
v_gene: TRBV15
CDR3nt: TGTGCCACCAGCAGTAACGGGCGTTTAGGAGCTTTCTTT
CDR3aa: CATSSNGRLGAFF

abundance: .
len: 12
d_gene: .
j_gene: TRBJ2-7
v_gene: TRBV21-1
CDR3nt: TGTGCCAGCAACTCCGGCCCCTACGAGCAGTACTTC
CDR3aa: CASNSGPYEQYF

abundance: .
len: 15
d_gene: .
j_gene: TRBJ2-2
v_gene: TRBV10-3
CDR3nt: TGTGCCATCAGTGAGAGGGGTCCCCCCACCGGGGAGCTGTTTTTT
CDR3aa: CAISERGPPTGELFF

abundance: .
len: 13
d_gene: .
j_gene: TRBJ2-7
v_gene: TRBV28
CDR3nt: TGTGCCAGCACCGCAGAAACAGGCCACGAGCAGTACTTC
CDR3aa: CASTAETGHEQYF

abundance: .
len: 18
d_gene: .
j_gene: TRBJ2-5
v_gene: TRBV4-3
CDR3nt: TGCGCCAGCAGCCAATACGATCCAAGGAGGGCCGGGGGTGAGACCCAGTACTTC
CDR3aa: CASSQYDPRRAGGETQYF

abundance: .
len: 14
d_gene: .
j_gene: TRBJ1-6
v_gene: TRBV27
CDR3nt: TGTGCCAGCAGTCGCCGGGACGGCGTTTCACCCCTCCACTTT
CDR3aa: CASSRRDGVSPLHF

abundance: once
len: 17
d_gene: .
j_gene: TRBJ2-2
v_gene: TRBV28
CDR3nt: TGTGCCAGCAGTAACGCGGGACACGGTCGAGTAGACGGGGAGCTGTTTTTT
CDR3aa: CASSNAGHGRVDGELFF

abundance: .
len: 16
d_gene: .
j_gene: TRBJ2-7
v_gene: TRBV4-3
CDR3nt: TGCGCCAGCAGCCAAGCGGTTGGAGGGGGGATGTACGAGCAGTACTTC
CDR3aa: CASSQAVGGGMYEQYF

abundance: few
len: 13
d_gene: .
j_gene: TRBJ2-7
v_gene: TRBV7-2
CDR3nt: TGTGCCAGCACGGACAGCTTTTCCTACGAGCAGTACTTC
CDR3aa: CASTDSFSYEQYF

abundance: .
len: 16
d_gene: TRBD2
j_gene: TRBJ2-2
v_gene: TRBV18
CDR3nt: TGTGCCAGCTCACCGACTAGCGGGAGAGGAACCGGGGAGCTGTTTTTT
CDR3aa: CASSPTSGRGTGELFF

abundance: few
len: 15
d_gene: .
j_gene: TRBJ1-2
v_gene: TRBV11-2
CDR3nt: TGTGCCAGCAGTTATGGCATCGCTAGCTCGTATGGCTACACCTTC
CDR3aa: CASSYGIASSYGYTF

abundance: few
len: 13
d_gene: .
j_gene: TRBJ2-7
v_gene: TRBV30
CDR3nt: TGTGCCTCCTACCGGGACGCCTCCTACGAGCAGTACTTC
CDR3aa: CASYRDASYEQYF

abundance: .
len: 11
d_gene: .
j_gene: TRBJ1-3
v_gene: TRBV29-1
CDR3nt: TGCAGCGTTGAGGATCGTTACACCATATATTTT
CDR3aa: CSVEDRYTIYF

abundance: .
len: 15
d_gene: TRBD2
j_gene: TRBJ2-5
v_gene: TRBV6-1
CDR3nt: TGTGCCAGCAGTGGATCGGGGGGGCCCGGAGAGACCCAGTACTTC
CDR3aa: CASSGSGGPGETQYF

abundance: .
len: 14
d_gene: .
j_gene: TRBJ2-7
v_gene: TRBV5-1
CDR3nt: TGCGCCAGCAGCCGCGGGGAAAGCGGCTACGAGCAGTACTTC
CDR3aa: CASSRGESGYEQYF

abundance: .
len: 13
d_gene: .
j_gene: TRBJ1-5
v_gene: TRBV7-8
CDR3nt: TGTGCCAGCAGCCGAGACAGGAGTCAGCCCCAGCATTTT
CDR3aa: CASSRDRSQPQHF

abundance: .
len: 13
d_gene: .
j_gene: TRBJ2-5
v_gene: TRBV9
CDR3nt: TGTGCCAGCAGCGCGACTAGCCAAGAGACCCAGTACTTC
CDR3aa: CASSATSQETQYF

abundance: .
len: 14
d_gene: .
j_gene: TRBJ2-7
v_gene: TRBV28
CDR3nt: TGTGCCAGCAGGCCCGGTTTGATTCGATACGAGCAGTACTTC
CDR3aa: CASRPGLIRYEQYF

abundance: .
len: 16
d_gene: .
j_gene: TRBJ2-3
v_gene: TRBV19
CDR3nt: TGTGCCAGTAGTACCCGGTACGGGGAGAGCACAGATACGCAGTATTTT
CDR3aa: CASSTRYGESTDTQYF

abundance: once
len: 13
d_gene: .
j_gene: TRBJ2-7
v_gene: TRBV6-5
CDR3nt: TGTGCCAGCCTTCAGTTTGGGAGTTACGAGCAGTACTTC
CDR3aa: CASLQFGSYEQYF